The 20 T cell receptor beta chains given below trace back to one sample, sequenced in a study of blood T cell repertoires in COVID-19. Sequencing was performed with immunoSEQ multiplex PCR; in TCRdb, only in-frame clones are kept and a portion is missing. The data show about 62,000 clones, roughly 89% seen once. The sequencing input was peripheral blood. These receptors all stem from a woman older than 75 with acute or convalescent COVID-19.

V and J are TRBV9 and TRBJ2-2; a weak D match, TRBD2 (6 bases). The germline gives CDR1 SGDLS, CDR2 YYNGEE. The length of the CDR3 is 16 residues. V lost 0 bases and J 1 base, leaving 10 bases between the germline ends. The CDR3 DNA reads as TGTGCCAGCAGCGTAGCCGGGGGAGAGAACACCGGGGAGCTGTTTTTT. It translates to CASSVAGGENTGELFF.

The chain carries TRBV19 and TRBJ2-2; 7 nucleotides match TRBD1. This CDR3 has 14 residues. In germline, CDR1 is LNHDA, CDR2 SQIVND (reference sequence). V lost 2 bases, J lost 3 bases, and 0 bases stayed unmatched. CDR3 protein: CASSIRGHTGELFF. DNA for the CDR3: TGTGCCAGTAGTATAAGGGGGCACACCGGGGAGCTGTTTTTT.

This clone has only a few counts. The chain recombines TRBV18 with TRBJ1-1; 8 nucleotides match TRBD1. Germline CDR1 is KGHSH and CDR2 is LQKENI. The length of the CDR3 is 13 residues. The V gene end was trimmed by 8 bases and the J gene end by 1 base; junction bases not matched to a gene: 3. CDR3 protein: CASQGQGNTEAFF. The CDR3 bases are TGTGCCAGCCAAGGACAGGGGAACACTGAAGCTTTCTTT.

This sequence joins TRBV5-1 and TRBJ1-1, with 10 bases aligning to TRBD1. The germline gives CDR1 SGHRS, CDR2 YFSETQ. The V segment lost 4 bases and the J segment 4 bases; nucleotides outside the gene matches: 7. The CDR3 has 15 residues. The CDR3 region has the DNA TGCGCCAGCAGCCCCTTGAGGACAGGGGGCACTGAAGCTTTCTTT. Translating it yields CASSPLRTGGTEAFF.

The chain carries TRBV7-9 and TRBJ2-3, with D perhaps matching TRBD1 (6 bases). V was trimmed by 1 base and J by 2 bases, leaving 10 bases between them. Germline CDR1 reads SEHNR; CDR2 reads FQNEAQ (reference sequence). The CDR3 loop spans 15 amino acids. Here the CDR3 DNA reads TGTGCCAGCAGCTTAGAGGGGGTCCACACAGATACGCAGTATTTT. Translation: CASSLEGVHTDTQYF.

The chain employs TRBV6-5 and TRBJ2-7; 8 bases agree with TRBD1. V shed 6 bases, J shed 2 bases, and the junction held 3 bases outside the gene matches. Germline lookup yields CDR1 MNHEY and CDR2 SVGAGI. This CDR3 is built from 13 residues. This CDR3 reads CASRPGGPYEQYF. In DNA, the CDR3 is TGTGCCAGCAGGCCAGGGGGCCCCTACGAGCAGTACTTC.

The genes are TRBV5-1 and TRBJ2-7, with 7 bases aligning to TRBD2. Germline loops: CDR1 SGHRS, CDR2 YFSETQ. The CDR3 covers 14 residues. The V gene end was trimmed by 1 base and the J gene end by 2 bases; junction bases not matched to a gene: 3. The DNA of the CDR3 is TGCGCCAGCAGCTTGTCGGGAGGACCCTACGAGCAGTACTTC. It translates to CASSLSGGPYEQYF.

The rearrangement joins TRBV4-3 to TRBJ2-5, with a weak D call TRBD2 (5 bases). The V end lost 0 bases, the J end lost 8 bases, and 13 bases lay between the germline ends. Germline CDR1 LGHNA, CDR2 YSLEER. CDR3 size: 14 residues. This CDR3 reads CASSQDRDYRTQYF. Written as DNA, the CDR3 is TGCGCCAGCAGCCAAGATCGGGATTATCGAACCCAGTACTTC.

This chain links TRBV29-1 with TRBJ2-5; D might be TRBD1 (5 bases). V shed 6 bases and J shed 1 base, with 15 bases lying between them. The CDR3 contains 14 residues. CDR1 is SQVTM and CDR2 is ANQGSEA in the germline V gene. The DNA of the CDR3 is TGCAGCGTGCAATACAGGATATCCCAAGAGACCCAGTACTTC. It is translated as CSVQYRISQETQYF. Combining the CDR3 with reference TRBV29-1 and TRBJ2-5 gives the whole variable domain SAVISQKPSRDICQRGTSLTIQCQVDSQVTMMFWYRQQPGQSLTLIATANQGSEATYESGFVIDKFPISRPNLTFSTLTVSNMSPEDSSIYLCSVQYRISQETQYFGPGTRLLVL.

V usage is TRBV6-5 and J usage is TRBJ1-3; perhaps TRBD1 as D (5 bases). Germline V gene lookup returns CDR1 MNHEY and CDR2 SVGAGI. The CDR3 sequence is 15 residues long. V was shortened by 5 bases and J by 0 bases, with 11 bases between the two germline ends. The CDR3 DNA follows: TGTGCCAGCAGTAGTGACAGCTTCTCTGGAAACACCATATATTTT. The encoded protein is CASSSDSFSGNTIYF.

The chain joins TRBV19 to TRBJ1-5; D remains ambiguous. V was trimmed by 2 bases and J by 1 base, leaving 12 bases between them. The CDR3 loop spans 16 amino acids. Germline CDR1 is LNHDA and CDR2 is SQIVND (reference sequence). DNA for the CDR3: TGTGCCAGTAGTATAATCCTACAGAGAAGCAATCAGCCCCAGCATTTT. Translating gives CASSIILQRSNQPQHF. Drawing the rest from reference TRBV19 and TRBJ1-5, the complete variable domain is DGGITQSPKYLFRKEGQNVTLSCEQNLNHDAMYWYRQDPGQGLRLIYYSQIVNDFQKGDIAEGYSVSREKKESFPLTVTSAQKNPTAFYLCASSIILQRSNQPQHFGDGTRLSIL.

This clone was counted once. The chain is built from TRBV5-1 and TRBJ2-1; 13 nucleotides match TRBD2. The V gene's germline CDR1 is SGHRS and CDR2 YFSETQ. With 7 bases clipped from V and 7 bases from J, the junction kept 8 bases outside the gene matches. This CDR3 has 15 residues. CDR3 region: CASGTRLAGGNEQFF. CDR3 nucleotides: TGCGCCAGCGGTACTCGACTAGCGGGGGGTAATGAGCAGTTCTTC.

V is TRBV7-3 and J is TRBJ1-1, with a possible D match to TRBD1 (6 bases). This CDR3 spans 13 amino acids. V shed 8 bases and J shed 2 bases, with 12 bases lying between them. CDR1 and CDR2 (germline): SGHTA, FQGTGA. The CDR3 loop is CASGLDSNTEAFF. The CDR3 DNA follows: TGTGCCAGCGGACTGGACAGCAACACTGAAGCTTTCTTT.

The rearrangement links TRBV30 to TRBJ1-5; TRBD1 might be the D (5 bases). Trimming stripped 1 base from V and 5 bases from J, with 9 bases between. Germline V lookup: CDR1 GTSNPN, CDR2 SVGIG (reference sequence). The CDR3 is 13 amino acids. CDR3 loop: CAWSAQGHQPQHF. CDR3 DNA: TGTGCCTGGAGTGCCCAGGGCCATCAGCCCCAGCATTTT.

The CDR3 sequence is CASRISNRDTEAFF. CDR3 bases: TGTGCCAGCAGAATTTCGAATCGGGACACTGAAGCTTTCTTT. The genes are TRBV7-3 and TRBJ1-1; D not certain. The V gene's germline CDR1 is SGHTA and CDR2 FQGTGA. This CDR3 is built from 14 residues. V lost 6 bases, J lost 3 bases, and 14 bases lay in between.

This chain joins TRBV28 and TRBJ1-2; D is uncertain. There are 14 residues in the CDR3. V lost 7 bases to trimming and J lost 8 bases, with 20 bases between them. Germline CDR1 MDHEN, CDR2 SYDVKM. The CDR3 is CASTLGSDYSGYTF. The CDR3 coding sequence is TGTGCCAGCACCTTGGGGTCGGACTATTCAGGCTACACCTTC.

The rearrangement links TRBV14 to TRBJ2-1; the match to TRBD1 covers 7 bases. Germline V gene sequence: CDR1 SGHDN, CDR2 FVKESK. The CDR3 has 14 amino acids. V was clipped by 6 bases and J by 7 bases; unmatched bases: 9. CDR3 nucleotide sequence: TGTGCCAGCAGGCGACAGGGAGTCATGAATGAGCAGTTCTTC. Translated: CASRRQGVMNEQFF.

This clone was observed a handful of times. V is TRBV15 and J is TRBJ2-2, with D unresolved. Germline V gene lookup returns CDR1 LNHNV and CDR2 YYDKDF (reference sequence). Trimming took off 0 bases at V and 0 bases at J, with 8 bases between the two ends. The CDR3 is 16 residues long. The CDR3 nucleotides are TGTGCCACCAGCAGAGATTACGGTACGAACACCGGGGAGCTGTTTTTT. Amino acids: CATSRDYGTNTGELFF.

The rearrangement uses TRBV7-9 and TRBJ2-7; D gene unclear. Germline loops: CDR1 SEHNR, CDR2 FQNEAQ (reference sequence). Trimming took off 5 bases at V and 3 bases at J, with 14 bases between the two ends. The CDR3 is 14 amino acids. CDR3 sequence reads: CASSRDTTHYEQYF. The CDR3 DNA reads as TGTGCCAGCAGCCGCGACACGACGCACTACGAGCAGTACTTC.

The chain has TRBV11-2 and TRBJ2-3; 9 positions match TRBD2. Germline CDR1 reads SGHAT; CDR2 reads FQNNGV. The V segment lost 8 bases and the J segment 1 base; nucleotides outside the gene matches: 7. CDR3 length: 15 residues. CDR3 nucleotide sequence: TGTGCCAGCGGGGCGGGGGGGGTAGGCACAGATACGCAGTATTTT. It is translated as CASGAGGVGTDTQYF.